The following is a TCR beta chain sequence with its context. The antigen is undetermined. Template material for TCR beta VDJ and CDR3 profiling consisted of genomic DNA. TCRdb passed the reads through MiXCR, listing each CDR3 protein once. The sample includes about 270,000 distinct CDR3 sequences, about 56% of them seen just once. CDR3 size: 15 residues. The V end was cut by 7 bases, the J end by 3 bases, with 15 bases between. The record originates from a study of CD8+CD57+ T cells in acquired aplastic anemia. Study summary: The average for DNA from sorted CD4+ and CD8+ cells was roughly 3 ug. Study findings and constraints: Between patients and controls, CD8+ Simpson's diversity did not vary significantly. Patients and controls shared fewer than 30 CD8+ CDR3 sequences.

The V gene is TRBV12-3 or TRBV12-4, the J gene TRBJ2-2; maybe TRBD1 (6 bases). Sequencing was performed on sorted CD4+, CD8+, or CD8+CD57+ T cells (not recorded which) from PBMCs. This TCR was sampled from a human donor with severe aplastic anemia or a healthy control (not recorded which). The CDR3 DNA is TGTGCCAGCACCAATCTAGCAGGGGACACCGGGGAGCTGTTTTTT. Its translation is CASTNLAGDTGELFF.